This T cell receptor (beta chain) was captured by sequencing in a study of T cells in Graves' hyperthyroidism and ophthalmopathy. Concerning this clonotype itself: One base away lies a much larger clone, so this may be a sequencing read error.

The germline CDR1 and CDR2 sequences are MDHEN and SYDVKM. The CDR3 consists of 13 residues. V gave up 10 bases and J gave up 3 bases, with 15 bases separating them. RNA transcripts were the template for amplifying TCR beta CDR3 regions. Primed by the HTBI set, a first-round RT-PCR was run on the TCR CDR3. TCRdb redid the calling of the multiplex PCR reads with MiXCR, one entry per CDR3 protein. The sample lists hundreds of thousands of distinct CDR3 sequences; about 14% were seen once. This sequence joins TRBV28 and TRBJ2-5; D is uncertain. The source material was blood. This TCR derives from a woman between 18 and 29 years old with Graves' hyperthyroidism. DNA for the CDR3: TGTGCCATCGGCAGGCGGCCCGAAGAGACCCAGTACTTC. Its translation is CAIGRRPEETQYF. Combining the CDR3 with reference TRBV28 and TRBJ2-5 gives the whole variable domain DVKVTQSSRYLVKRTGEKVFLECVQDMDHENMFWYRQDPGLGLRLIYFSYDVKMKEKGDIPEGYSVSREKKERFSLILESASTNQTSMYLCAIGRRPEETQYFGPGTRLLVL.